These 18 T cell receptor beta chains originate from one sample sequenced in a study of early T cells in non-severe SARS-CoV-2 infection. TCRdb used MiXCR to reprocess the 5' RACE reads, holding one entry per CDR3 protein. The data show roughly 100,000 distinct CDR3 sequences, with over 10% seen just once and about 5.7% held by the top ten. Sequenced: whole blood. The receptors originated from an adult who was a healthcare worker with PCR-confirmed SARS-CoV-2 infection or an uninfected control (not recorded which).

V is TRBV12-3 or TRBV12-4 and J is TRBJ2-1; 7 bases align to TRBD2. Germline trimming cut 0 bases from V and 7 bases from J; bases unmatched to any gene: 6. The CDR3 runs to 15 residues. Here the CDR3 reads CASSLASGAGNEQFF. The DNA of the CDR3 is TGTGCCAGCAGTTTAGCCAGCGGGGCCGGTAATGAGCAGTTCTTC.

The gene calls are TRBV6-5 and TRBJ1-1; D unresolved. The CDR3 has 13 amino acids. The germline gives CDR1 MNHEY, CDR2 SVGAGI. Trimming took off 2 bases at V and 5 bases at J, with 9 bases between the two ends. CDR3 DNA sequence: TGTGCCAGCAGTTACGAGGAATATACTGAAGCTTTCTTT. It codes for CASSYEEYTEAFF.

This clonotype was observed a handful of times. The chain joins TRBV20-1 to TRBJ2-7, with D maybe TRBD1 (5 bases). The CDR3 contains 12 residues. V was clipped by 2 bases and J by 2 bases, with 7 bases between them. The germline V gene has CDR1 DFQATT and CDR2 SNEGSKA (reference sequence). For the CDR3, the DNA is TGCAGTGCTAGACAGGGTGCCTACGAGCAGTACTTC. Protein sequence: CSARQGAYEQYF.

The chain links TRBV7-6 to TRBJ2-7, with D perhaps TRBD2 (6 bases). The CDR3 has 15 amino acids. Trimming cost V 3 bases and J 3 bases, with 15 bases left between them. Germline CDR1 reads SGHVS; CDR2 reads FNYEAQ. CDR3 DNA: TGTGCCAGCAGCTTGTTGGCTAGCGAGTACTACGAGCAGTACTTC. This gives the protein CASSLLASEYYEQYF.

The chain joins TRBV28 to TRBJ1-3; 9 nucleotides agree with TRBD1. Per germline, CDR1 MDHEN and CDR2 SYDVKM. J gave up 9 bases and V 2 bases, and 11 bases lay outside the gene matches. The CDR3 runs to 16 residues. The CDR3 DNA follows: TGTGCCAGCAGTTTACGTCCCGGGACAGGGCACAGCACCATATATTTT. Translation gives CASSLRPGTGHSTIYF.

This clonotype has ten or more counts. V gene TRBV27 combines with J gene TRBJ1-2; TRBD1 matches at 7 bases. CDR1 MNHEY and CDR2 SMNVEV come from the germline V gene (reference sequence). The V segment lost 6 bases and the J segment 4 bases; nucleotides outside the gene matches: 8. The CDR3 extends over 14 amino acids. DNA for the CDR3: TGTGCCAGCAGCCCAGACAGGGTCTCCTATGGCTACACCTTC. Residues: CASSPDRVSYGYTF.

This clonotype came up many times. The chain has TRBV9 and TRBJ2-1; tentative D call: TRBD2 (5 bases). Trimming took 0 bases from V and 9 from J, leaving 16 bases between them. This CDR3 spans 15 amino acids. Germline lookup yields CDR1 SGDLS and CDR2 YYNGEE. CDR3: CASSVATEAPREQFF. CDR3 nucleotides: TGTGCCAGCAGCGTAGCAACGGAGGCCCCACGTGAGCAGTTCTTC.

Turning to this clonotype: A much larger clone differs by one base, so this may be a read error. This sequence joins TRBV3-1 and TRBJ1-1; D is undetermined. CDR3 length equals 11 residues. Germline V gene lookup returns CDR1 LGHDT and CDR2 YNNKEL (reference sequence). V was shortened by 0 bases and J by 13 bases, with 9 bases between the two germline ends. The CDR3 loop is CASSQDTVVFF. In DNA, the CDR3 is TGTGCCAGCAGCCAAGACACAGTGGTTTTCTTT.

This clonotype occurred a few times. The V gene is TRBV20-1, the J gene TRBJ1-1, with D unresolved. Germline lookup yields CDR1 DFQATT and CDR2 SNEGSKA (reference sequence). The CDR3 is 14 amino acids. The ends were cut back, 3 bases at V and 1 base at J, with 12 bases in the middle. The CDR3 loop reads CSARRTGGNTEAFF. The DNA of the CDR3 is TGCAGTGCTAGGAGGACGGGAGGGAACACTGAAGCTTTCTTT.

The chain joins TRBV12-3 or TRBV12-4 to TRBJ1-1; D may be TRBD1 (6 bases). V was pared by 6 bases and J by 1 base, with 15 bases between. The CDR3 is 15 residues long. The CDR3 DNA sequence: TGTGCCAGCAGGCCCTCGTTACAGGGGAACACTGAAGCTTTCTTT. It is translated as CASRPSLQGNTEAFF.

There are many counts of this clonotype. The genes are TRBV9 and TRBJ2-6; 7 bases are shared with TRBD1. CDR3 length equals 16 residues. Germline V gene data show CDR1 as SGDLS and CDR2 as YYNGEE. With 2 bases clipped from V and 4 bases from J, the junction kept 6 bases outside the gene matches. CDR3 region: CASSVATGVGANVLTF. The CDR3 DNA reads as TGTGCCAGCAGCGTGGCAACAGGGGTGGGGGCCAACGTCCTGACTTTC.

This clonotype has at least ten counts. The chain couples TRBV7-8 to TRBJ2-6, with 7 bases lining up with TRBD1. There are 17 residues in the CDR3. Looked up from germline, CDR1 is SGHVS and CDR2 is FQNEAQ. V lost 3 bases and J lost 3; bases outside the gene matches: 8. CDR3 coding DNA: TGTGCCAGCAGCTTTATGGGACAGTCGGTTGGGGCCAACGTCCTGACTTTC. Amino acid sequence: CASSFMGQSVGANVLTF.

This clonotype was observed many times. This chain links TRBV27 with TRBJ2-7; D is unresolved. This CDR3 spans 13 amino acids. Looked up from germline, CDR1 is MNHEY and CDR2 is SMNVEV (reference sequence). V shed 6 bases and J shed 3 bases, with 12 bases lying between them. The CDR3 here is CASSLTENYEQYF. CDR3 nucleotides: TGTGCCAGCAGCCTCACAGAGAACTACGAGCAGTACTTC.

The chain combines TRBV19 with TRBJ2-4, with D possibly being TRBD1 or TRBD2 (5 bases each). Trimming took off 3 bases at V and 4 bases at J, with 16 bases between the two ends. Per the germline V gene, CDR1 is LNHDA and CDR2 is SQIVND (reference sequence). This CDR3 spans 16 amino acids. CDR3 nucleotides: TGTGCCAGTAGTATGCCAGGGACGCGAACGAAAAACATTCAGTACTTC. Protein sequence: CASSMPGTRTKNIQYF. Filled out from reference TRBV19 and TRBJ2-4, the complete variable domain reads DGGITQSPKYLFRKEGQNVTLSCEQNLNHDAMYWYRQDPGQGLRLIYYSQIVNDFQKGDIAEGYSVSREKKESFPLTVTSAQKNPTAFYLCASSMPGTRTKNIQYFGAGTRLSVL.

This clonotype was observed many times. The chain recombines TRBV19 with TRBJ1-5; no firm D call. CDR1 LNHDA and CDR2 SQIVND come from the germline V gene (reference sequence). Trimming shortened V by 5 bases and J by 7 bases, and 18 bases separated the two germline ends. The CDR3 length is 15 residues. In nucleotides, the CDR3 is TGTGCCAGTAGTCCTCGGACGAGAGGTATGCAGCCCCAGCATTTT. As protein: CASSPRTRGMQPQHF.

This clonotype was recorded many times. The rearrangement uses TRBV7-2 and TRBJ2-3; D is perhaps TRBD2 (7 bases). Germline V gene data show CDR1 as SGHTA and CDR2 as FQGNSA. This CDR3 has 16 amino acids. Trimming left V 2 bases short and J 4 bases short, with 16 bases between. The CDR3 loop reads CASSLTEGGGSDTQYF. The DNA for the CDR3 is TGTGCCAGCAGCTTAACCGAGGGAGGGGGATCAGATACGCAGTATTTT.

CDR3 residues: CASSRTIYEQYF. CDR3 bases: TGTGCCAGCAGCCGGACAATCTACGAGCAGTACTTC. This chain links TRBV14 with TRBJ2-7, with D possibly TRBD1 on 5 matching bases. Germline V CDR1 and CDR2: SGHDN, FVKESK. The V and J ends lost 4 bases and 3 bases respectively, with 7 bases between them. The CDR3 loop spans 12 amino acids.

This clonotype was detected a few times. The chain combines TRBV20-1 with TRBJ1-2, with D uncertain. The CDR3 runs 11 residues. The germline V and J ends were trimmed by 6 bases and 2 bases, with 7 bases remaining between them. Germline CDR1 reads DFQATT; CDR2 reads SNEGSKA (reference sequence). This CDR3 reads CSASGNYGYTF. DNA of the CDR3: TGCAGTGCCAGTGGAAACTATGGCTACACCTTC.